This T cell receptor beta chain derives from a study of post-analysis software for immune sequencing data. V dropped 0 bases and J dropped 7; count of bases not matched to a gene: 7. Germline V gene data show CDR1 as SGHTA and CDR2 as FQGTGA. The CDR3 sequence is 16 residues long. As concerns this clonotype: Antigen unknown.

The library was made from cDNA and included unique molecular identifiers. A single record per CDR3 protein comes from TCRdb applying MiXCR to the PCR reads. Among about 200,000 distinct CDR3 sequences, around 30% were seen once, and the ten largest hold approximately 3%. Study-wide results and caveats: Relative to controls, patients had a handful of TRBV segments at higher frequency, with TRBV5-6, TRBV5-1 and TRBV20-1 among these. Multiple sclerosis patients had significantly lower normalized Chao1 diversity than controls.

The sequence was obtained from a girl aged 2-17 years with multiple sclerosis. The sequenced sample was blood. The rearrangement joins TRBV7-3 to TRBJ2-1; 9 bases are shared with TRBD2. The CDR3 bases are TGTGCCAGCAGCTTAACGGGCGGGGGGGCTAAGAATGAGCAGTTCTTC. Its protein product is CASSLTGGGAKNEQFF.